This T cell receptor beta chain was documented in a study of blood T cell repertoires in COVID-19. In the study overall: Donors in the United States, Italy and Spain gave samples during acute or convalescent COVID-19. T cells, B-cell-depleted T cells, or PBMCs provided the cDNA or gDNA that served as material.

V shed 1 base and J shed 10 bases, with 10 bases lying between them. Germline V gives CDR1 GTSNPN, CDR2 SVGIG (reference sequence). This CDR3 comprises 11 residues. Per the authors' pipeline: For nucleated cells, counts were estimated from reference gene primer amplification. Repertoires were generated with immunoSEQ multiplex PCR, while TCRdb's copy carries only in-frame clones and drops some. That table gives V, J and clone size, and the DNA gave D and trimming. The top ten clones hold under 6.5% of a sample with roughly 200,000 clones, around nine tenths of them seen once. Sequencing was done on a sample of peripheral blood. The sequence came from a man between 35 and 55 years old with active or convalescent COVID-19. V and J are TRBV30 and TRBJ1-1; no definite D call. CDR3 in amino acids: CAWSDDFAAFF. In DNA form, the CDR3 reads TGTGCCTGGAGTGATGACTTCGCAGCTTTCTTT.